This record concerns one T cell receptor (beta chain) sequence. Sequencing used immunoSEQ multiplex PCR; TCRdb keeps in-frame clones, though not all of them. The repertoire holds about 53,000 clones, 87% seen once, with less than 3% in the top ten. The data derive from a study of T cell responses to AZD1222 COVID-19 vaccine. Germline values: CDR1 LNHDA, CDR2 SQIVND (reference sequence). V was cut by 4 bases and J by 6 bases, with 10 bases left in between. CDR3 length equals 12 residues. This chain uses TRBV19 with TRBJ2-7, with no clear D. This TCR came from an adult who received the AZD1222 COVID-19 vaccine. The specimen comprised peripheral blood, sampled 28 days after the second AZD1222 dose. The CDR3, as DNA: TGTGCCAGTAGTACCCCCGGCGGCGAGCAGTACTTC. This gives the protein CASSTPGGEQYF.